The 27 T cell receptor beta chains below were found in one sample sequenced in a study of blood T cell repertoires in COVID-19. Sequencing was performed with immunoSEQ multiplex PCR; in TCRdb, only in-frame clones are kept and a portion is missing. The table includes more than 300,000 clones, more than 75% detected once. Sequencing used peripheral blood. The receptors shown here come from a woman between 50 and 59 years old with COVID-19, enrolled during active disease.

The genes are TRBV18 and TRBJ2-7, with a weak D call TRBD1 (6 bases). Trimming took off 5 bases at V and 3 bases at J, with 11 bases between the two ends. This CDR3 is 13 amino acids long. Germline loops: CDR1 KGHSH, CDR2 LQKENI. The CDR3: CASSGGSGYEQYF. The CDR3 DNA sequence: TGTGCCAGCTCAGGGGGCTCGGGCTACGAGCAGTACTTC. The full variable domain, with the rest looked up from reference TRBV18 and TRBJ2-7, is NAGVMQNPRHLVRRRGQEARLRCSPMKGHSHVYWYRQLPEEGLKFMVYLQKENIIDESGMPKERFSAEFPKEGPSILRIQQVVRGDSAAYFCASSGGSGYEQYFGPGTRLTVT.

CDR3 coding DNA: TGTGCCAGTAGTATAGCCTTCACCCGACAGAGCTACGAGCAGTACTTC. Translating it yields CASSIAFTRQSYEQYF. The genes are TRBV19 and TRBJ2-7; TRBD1 is a possible D gene (5 bases). The germline V gene has CDR1 LNHDA and CDR2 SQIVND (reference sequence). V was clipped by 1 base and J by 3 bases, with 16 bases between them. The CDR3 is 16 residues long.

The chain uses TRBV7-8 and TRBJ2-1; 13 bases align to TRBD2. In germline, CDR1 is SGHVS, CDR2 FQNEAQ. The CDR3 sequence is 15 residues long. V lost 3 bases, J lost 7 bases, and 3 bases stayed unmatched. The DNA for the CDR3 is TGTGCCAGCAGCTTCGAGGGACTAGCGGGGAATGAGCAGTTCTTC. This translates into CASSFEGLAGNEQFF.

The chain links TRBV6-1 to TRBJ1-3; perhaps TRBD1 as D (6 bases). With 2 bases removed from V and 0 bases from J, the gap between germline ends came to 11 bases. CDR1 is MNHNS and CDR2 is SASEGT in the germline V gene. The CDR3 spans 16 residues. CDR3 DNA sequence: TGTGCCAGCAGTGAACCCGGGACACCCTCTGGAAACACCATATATTTT. Translated: CASSEPGTPSGNTIYF.

The chain couples TRBV6-5 to TRBJ1-4; TRBD1 might be the D (6 bases). Germline loops: CDR1 MNHEY, CDR2 SVGAGI. CDR3 size: 12 residues. V was pared by 6 bases and J by 8 bases, with 10 bases between. CDR3 amino acids: CASSRTDEKLFF. CDR3 coding DNA: TGTGCCAGCAGCAGGACAGACGAAAAACTGTTTTTT.

The J gene is TRBJ2-3, the V gene TRBV24-1, with 8 bases aligning to TRBD2. Germline loops: CDR1 KGHDR, CDR2 SFDVKD. The CDR3 extends over 15 amino acids. The V and J ends lost 6 bases and 3 bases, in that order; junction bases with no gene match: 7. CDR3 region: CATSRPGLETDTQYF. CDR3 sequence (DNA): TGTGCCACCAGTCGCCCGGGACTAGAGACAGATACGCAGTATTTT.

The chain is built from TRBV19 and TRBJ1-5, with a possible D match to TRBD1 (5 bases). The CDR3 totals 14 residues. Trimming cost V 0 bases and J 3 bases, with 6 bases left between them. CDR1 is LNHDA and CDR2 is SQIVND in the germline V gene (reference sequence). The CDR3 protein is CASSIDRANQPQHF. The CDR3 DNA is TGTGCCAGTAGTATAGACAGGGCCAATCAGCCCCAGCATTTT.

This chain uses TRBV5-1 with TRBJ2-1; 8 positions match TRBD2. The CDR3 totals 15 residues. Germline V CDR1 and CDR2: SGHRS, YFSETQ. The junction had 2 bases not matched to a gene; V was cut back by 3 bases and J by 0 bases. DNA for the CDR3: TGCGCCAGCAGCTCGGGGGGGAGCTCCTACAATGAGCAGTTCTTC. Its translation is CASSSGGSSYNEQFF.

V and J are TRBV14 and TRBJ1-2; D unclear. Trimming removed 1 base from V and 7 bases from J, with 16 bases in between. Germline values: CDR1 SGHDN, CDR2 FVKESK. The CDR3 runs to 15 residues. CDR3 amino acids: CASSQGVYPWAGYTF. The CDR3 DNA is TGTGCCAGCAGCCAAGGGGTCTATCCCTGGGCTGGCTACACCTTC.

DNA for the CDR3: TGTGCTCAGGAGGGACGGTACAATGAGCAGTTCTTC. It codes for CAQEGRYNEQFF. The V and J genes are TRBV7-9 and TRBJ2-1; TRBD2 might be the D (6 bases). Germline CDR1 reads SEHNR; CDR2 reads FQNEAQ (reference sequence). This CDR3 comprises 12 residues. Full variable domain (missing parts from reference TRBV7-9 and TRBJ2-1): DTGVSQNPRHKITKRGQNVTFRCDPISEHNRLYWYRQTLGQGPEFLTYFQNEAQLEKSRLLSDRFSAERPKGSFSTLEIQRTEQGDSAMYLCAQEGRYNEQFFGPGTRLTVL.

The chain joins TRBV29-1 to TRBJ2-1; no definite D call. CDR3 size: 14 residues. Germline loops: CDR1 SQVTM, CDR2 ANQGSEA. The V end was cut by 4 bases, the J end by 0 bases, with 10 bases between. The CDR3 coding sequence is TGCAGCGTTGTCGCGGAGAGCTCCTACAATGAGCAGTTCTTC. Translating it yields CSVVAESSYNEQFF.

The chain carries TRBV30 and TRBJ1-2, with a possible D match to TRBD1 (5 bases). The ends were cut back, 7 bases at V and 5 bases at J, with 17 bases in the middle. The CDR3 runs 13 residues. The germline gives CDR1 GTSNPN, CDR2 SVGIG (reference sequence). The CDR3 region has the DNA TGTGCCTTGAGGGACCCTCCGGGGTATGGCTACACCTTC. It is translated as CALRDPPGYGYTF.

This clone was seen a handful of times. The gene calls are TRBV19 and TRBJ1-1; 10 bases fit TRBD1. The V segment lost 4 bases and the J segment 1 base; nucleotides outside the gene matches: 15. Germline V gene sequence: CDR1 LNHDA, CDR2 SQIVND (reference sequence). This CDR3 is 19 amino acids long. In nucleotides, the CDR3 is TGTGCCAGTAGTAAACGTAGACAGGGGGCCGTACCCGGGAACACTGAAGCTTTCTTT. This encodes CASSKRRQGAVPGNTEAFF.

The chain employs TRBV18 and TRBJ2-7, with TRBD1 as a possible D gene (6 bases). Trimming removed 3 bases from V and 0 bases from J, with 12 bases in between. The CDR3 is 15 amino acids. Germline V gives CDR1 KGHSH, CDR2 LQKENI. CDR3 nucleotide sequence: TGTGCCAGCTCACCTTTCGGACAGAACTCCTACGAGCAGTACTTC. Its protein is CASSPFGQNSYEQYF.

This chain's CDR3 is CASRLAGGPGSYEQYF. CDR3 in DNA: TGTGCCAGTAGACTAGCGGGAGGGCCGGGCTCCTACGAGCAGTACTTC. The rearrangement links TRBV19 to TRBJ2-7, with 13 bases identical to TRBD2. Germline-derived CDR1 and CDR2 are LNHDA and SQIVND (reference sequence). The CDR3 has 16 amino acids. Trimming at V came to 6 bases and at J to 0 bases, leaving 5 bases not matched to a gene.

The chain is built from TRBV30 and TRBJ1-1; the D is unclear. V was clipped by 0 bases and J by 5 bases, with 10 bases between them. The CDR3 extends over 13 amino acids. In germline, CDR1 is GTSNPN, CDR2 SVGIG (reference sequence). The chain's CDR3 is CAWSVREATEAFF. CDR3 nucleotides: TGTGCCTGGAGTGTACGGGAAGCAACTGAAGCTTTCTTT.

The chain has TRBV19 and TRBJ2-1; the D gene is possibly TRBD2 (6 bases). Trimming stripped 7 bases from V and 0 bases from J, with 10 bases between. Germline V gene lookup returns CDR1 LNHDA and CDR2 SQIVND (reference sequence). This CDR3 region has 14 residues. CDR3 coding DNA: TGTGCCAGTACTGAGGGAGGCTCCTACAATGAGCAGTTCTTC. Protein product: CASTEGGSYNEQFF. Together with reference TRBV19 and TRBJ2-1, the CDR3 gives the full variable domain: DGGITQSPKYLFRKEGQNVTLSCEQNLNHDAMYWYRQDPGQGLRLIYYSQIVNDFQKGDIAEGYSVSREKKESFPLTVTSAQKNPTAFYLCASTEGGSYNEQFFGPGTRLTVL.

This chain connects TRBV6-1 to TRBJ2-7; TRBD2 matches 7 bases. The V segment lost 3 bases and the J segment 5 bases; nucleotides outside the gene matches: 4. Germline V lookup: CDR1 MNHNS, CDR2 SASEGT. This CDR3 contains 13 residues. The CDR3 nucleotides read TGTGCCAGCAGTGACACTCGGGAGGACGAGCAGTACTTC. Translated, it gives CASSDTREDEQYF.

The CDR3 reads CASSQLAGQDTQYF. The CDR3 DNA is TGTGCCAGCAGCCAACTAGCGGGGCAAGATACGCAGTATTTT. The chain couples TRBV3-1 (or the pseudogene TRBV3-2) to TRBJ2-3, with 9 bases lining up with TRBD2. Losses at the gene ends were 2 bases for V and 5 bases for J; bases not matched to a gene: 2. The CDR3 is 14 amino acids. The germline V gene has CDR1 LGHDT and CDR2 YNNKEL (reference sequence).

The chain recombines TRBV4-1 with TRBJ2-5; 9 positions agree with TRBD2. Germline loops: CDR1 MGHRA, CDR2 YSYEKL. V trimming: 1 base; J trimming: 3 bases; junction bases outside the gene matches: 3. CDR3 size: 15 residues. The CDR3 here is CASSQVAGGKETQYF. The CDR3 DNA reads TGCGCCAGCAGCCAAGTGGCGGGAGGGAAAGAGACCCAGTACTTC.

The chain carries TRBV5-1 and TRBJ1-5; 7 bases match TRBD1. Germline CDR1 reads SGHRS; CDR2 reads YFSETQ. This CDR3 is built from 19 residues. With 2 bases clipped from V and 0 bases from J, the junction kept 14 bases outside the gene matches. The chain's CDR3 is CASSLNRTGDYYSNQPQHF. The CDR3 coding sequence is TGCGCCAGCAGCTTAAACAGAACAGGGGATTACTATAGCAATCAGCCCCAGCATTTT. Full variable domain (remainder filled in from reference TRBV5-1 and TRBJ1-5): KAGVTQTPRYLIKTRGQQVTLSCSPISGHRSVSWYQQTPGQGLQFLFEYFSETQRNKGNFPGRFSGRQFSNSRSEMNVSTLELGDSALYLCASSLNRTGDYYSNQPQHFGDGTRLSIL.

The chain links TRBV7-2 to TRBJ1-2; D is perhaps TRBD1 (6 bases). There are 14 residues in the CDR3. CDR1 and CDR2 (germline): SGHTA, FQGNSA. Trimming stripped 5 bases from V and 6 bases from J, with 16 bases between. The CDR3 loop is CASSPGQYIDGYTF. For the CDR3, the DNA is TGTGCCAGCAGCCCAGGACAGTATATTGATGGCTACACCTTC.

This sequence joins TRBV3-1 (or the pseudogene TRBV3-2) and TRBJ2-1; TRBD2 matches at 13 bases. Germline assignment: CDR1 LGHDT and CDR2 YNNKEL (reference sequence). The CDR3 totals 15 residues. V was clipped by 3 bases and J by 7 bases; unmatched bases: 3. CDR3 nucleotides: TGTGCCAGCAGCCAGGTACTAGCGGGAGGGAATGAGCAGTTCTTC. Translation gives CASSQVLAGGNEQFF.

The chain employs TRBV18 and TRBJ2-3; 15 bases agree with TRBD2. The CDR3 has 19 amino acids. CDR1 is KGHSH, CDR2 LQKENI, per germline. After removal of 0 bases from V and 1 base from J, the junction contained 5 bases not matched to a gene. The DNA of the CDR3 is TGTGCCAGCTCACCACCCGGACTAGCGGGAGGGGTTGGCACAGATACGCAGTATTTT. It translates to CASSPPGLAGGVGTDTQYF.

This clone was picked up one time. The chain recombines TRBV2 with TRBJ1-1; possibly TRBD1 for D (6 bases). Germline V CDR1 and CDR2: SNHLY, FYNNEI. This CDR3 spans 15 amino acids. Trimming took 3 bases from V and 6 from J, leaving 17 bases between them. CDR3 nucleotides: TGTGCCAGCAGTGATCTGCGTAGGGGGAATTCTGAAGCTTTCTTT. It yields the protein CASSDLRRGNSEAFF.

J is TRBJ2-3 and V is TRBV19; 10 bases match TRBD2. Unmatched junction bases numbered 6, after V lost 5 bases and J lost 1 base. The CDR3 is made up of 16 amino acids. Germline V gene data show CDR1 as LNHDA and CDR2 as SQIVND (reference sequence). The CDR3 DNA follows: TGTGCCAGTAGTCCCCTAGCGGGAGCTGGCACAGATACGCAGTATTTT. It codes for CASSPLAGAGTDTQYF.

This rearrangement joins TRBV18 to TRBJ1-4; D is unresolved. Trimming left V 2 bases short and J 8 bases short, with 3 bases between. The CDR3 contains 11 residues. Germline V gene sequence: CDR1 KGHSH, CDR2 LQKENI. Here the CDR3 DNA reads TGTGCCAGCTCACCATTAGAAAAACTGTTTTTT. As protein: CASSPLEKLFF.